This TCR beta chain was obtained from a study of T cell responses to AZD1222 COVID-19 vaccine. General study findings and limits: Two AZD1222 administrations were followed by greater Spike-specific TCR breadth and depth. Reportedly, nearly half the spike-specific TCRs target unmutated variant regions. White British people made up most donors, females outnumbered males, and clonal diversity was possibly underestimated. Spike was spanned by vaccine-associated CD4 TCRs, which were dominant at 160-218 and 743-854.

Assay used: immunoSEQ multiplex PCR; TCRdb lists only in-frame clones, some missing. There are some 150,000 clones in the sample; around nine tenths occur only once, and 5.2% lies in the top ten. In the case of this clone: What it recognizes is unknown.

This specimen was peripheral blood, taken on day 0 of AZD1222 vaccination. The receptor comes from an adult in good health.

The DNA of the CDR3 is TGTGCCAGCAGCTTGATCCTCGGACTAGCGGGGGGATACACCGGGGAGCTGTTTTTT. Its protein product is CASSLILGLAGGYTGELFF. This rearrangement joins TRBV7-6 to TRBJ2-2; 14 bases align to TRBD2. Germline V lookup: CDR1 SGHVS, CDR2 FNYEAQ. The CDR3 extends over 19 amino acids. V gave up 3 bases and J gave up 3 bases; unmatched junction bases: 9.